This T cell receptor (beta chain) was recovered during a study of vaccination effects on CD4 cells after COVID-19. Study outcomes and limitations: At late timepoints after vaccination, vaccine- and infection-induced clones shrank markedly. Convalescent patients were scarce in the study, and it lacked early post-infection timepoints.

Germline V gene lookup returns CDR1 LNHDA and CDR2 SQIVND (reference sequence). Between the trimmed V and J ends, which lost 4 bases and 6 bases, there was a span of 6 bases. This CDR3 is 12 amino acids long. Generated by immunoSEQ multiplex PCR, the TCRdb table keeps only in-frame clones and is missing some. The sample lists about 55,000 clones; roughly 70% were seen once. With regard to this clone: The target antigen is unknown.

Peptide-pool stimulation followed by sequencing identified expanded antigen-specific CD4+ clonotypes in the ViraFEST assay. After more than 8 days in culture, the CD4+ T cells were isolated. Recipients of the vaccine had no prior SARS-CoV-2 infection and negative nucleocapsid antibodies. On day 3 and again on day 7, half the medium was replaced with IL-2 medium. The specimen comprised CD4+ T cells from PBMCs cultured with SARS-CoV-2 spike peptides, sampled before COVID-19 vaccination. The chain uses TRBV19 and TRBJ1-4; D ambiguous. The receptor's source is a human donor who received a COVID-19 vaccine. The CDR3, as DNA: TGTGCCAGTAGTAAAGAGCATGAAAAACTGTTTTTT. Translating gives CASSKEHEKLFF.